The 6 T cell receptor beta chains below were found in one sample sequenced in a study of Ad26.COV2.S vaccination and SARS-CoV-2 variants (TCRdb year 2021). The sample's treatment or condition label, decoded: roughly 20 received Ad26.COV2.S at low or high dose, single or two shots; about 5 received placebo; per-sample allocation not given. Repertoires of vaccine and placebo recipients were sequenced from samples collected on day 63 after the first injection. The library came from the immunoSEQ multiplex PCR assay. Held by TCRdb, this immuneACCESS table contains in-frame sequences only and omits some clones. Under half of the omission traces to an unresolved V gene where checked; the cause of the rest is unknown. In all, the sample holds about 390,000 clones, and around 92% of those were seen once. The top ten clones comprise 1.5% to 2% of the sample. Sample: peripheral blood, taken in a trial of Ad26.COV2.S vaccine versus placebo. These receptors all come from a person aged 18-60 years who received the Ad26.COV2.S COVID-19 vaccine or a placebo.

The chain joins TRBV24-1 to TRBJ2-2; TRBD1 might be the D (5 bases). V lost 4 bases to trimming and J lost 3 bases, with 8 bases between them. The CDR3 consists of 14 residues. Germline loops: CDR1 KGHDR, CDR2 SFDVKD. The CDR3 sequence is CATSEDRDTGELFF. Written as DNA, the CDR3 is TGTGCCACCAGTGAAGACAGAGACACCGGGGAGCTGTTTTTT.

The rearrangement links TRBV10-3 to TRBJ2-1; TRBD2 matches at 8 bases. The J segment lost 4 bases and the V segment lost 4 bases, leaving 6 bases of the junction unmatched. This CDR3 has 15 residues. Germline V lookup: CDR1 ENHRY, CDR2 SYGVKD. The CDR3 region has the DNA TGTGCCATCAGTGCTGTAACTAGCGGTTACAATGAGCAGTTCTTC. This gives the protein CAISAVTSGYNEQFF.

This chain links TRBV24-1 with TRBJ1-2; D may be TRBD1 (5 bases). CDR1 is KGHDR, CDR2 SFDVKD, per germline. Trimming removed 3 bases at V and 4 bases at J, with 17 bases between. CDR3 length: 16 residues. The CDR3 sequence: CATSDHSRDGAYGYTF. CDR3 sequence (DNA): TGTGCCACCAGTGATCACAGCCGGGACGGAGCCTATGGCTACACCTTC.

The rearrangement links TRBV6-4 to TRBJ1-2; D possibly corresponds to TRBD1 (5 bases). Germline loops: CDR1 MRHNA, CDR2 SNTAGT. Trimming left V 6 bases short and J 4 bases short, with 12 bases between. The CDR3 runs 13 residues. The CDR3 region has the DNA TGTGCCAGCAGCAGGGTTCTGGGCTATGGCTACACCTTC. It encodes CASSRVLGYGYTF.

The V call is TRBV19, the J call TRBJ1-5; D unresolved. The CDR3 loop spans 18 amino acids. Germline V gene lookup returns CDR1 LNHDA and CDR2 SQIVND (reference sequence). The ends were cut back, 2 bases at V and 0 bases at J, with 17 bases in the middle. For the CDR3, the DNA is TGTGCCAGTAGTATAATGCACAGAACGACCGATAGCAATCAGCCCCAGCATTTT. Translated: CASSIMHRTTDSNQPQHF.

This chain links TRBV6-4 with TRBJ2-1; 9 bases map to TRBD1. CDR3 length equals 14 residues. CDR1 and CDR2 (germline): MRHNA, SNTAGT. With V trimmed by 3 bases and J by 8 bases, 5 bases remained unmatched. CDR3 protein: CASSERTGEDEQFF. The CDR3 bases are TGTGCCAGCAGTGAGAGGACAGGGGAGGATGAGCAGTTCTTC.